The entry below gives a single T cell receptor beta chain sequence along with its context. This clonotype was counted many times. It lacks a known antigen. No base qualities exist here, and no much larger clone lies one base off it. The junction shows trimming of 6 bases on V and 6 bases on J, and the gene matches do not reach 17 bases of it. CDR1 SGDLS and CDR2 YYNGEE were looked up in the germline V gene. Inclusive of the bounding cysteine and phenylalanine, the CDR3 is 17 residues long. Of all the DNA, just the CDR3 is kept, 51 bases in frame from base 1. This entry belongs to a study of T cells in Graves' hyperthyroidism and ophthalmopathy (dated by TCRdb to the late 2010s). In terms of the full investigation: Peripheral blood samples were taken at initial diagnosis, before any treatment was given. Thyroid tissue and blood T-cell repertoires from roughly 6 Graves' hyperthyroidism patients were also compared in the study. Once sampling was done, hyperthyroidism patients were given methimazole at a starting dose of 30 mg daily, whereas ophthalmopathy patients were given high-dose intravenous methylprednisolone. The paper describes TCR Vbeta CDR3 sequencing of 120 to 150 peripheral blood samples, made up of fewer than 50 ophthalmopathy patients, over 70 hyperthyroidism patients and approximately 17 progressor patients. To identify TCR V-J signatures that set the groups apart, the researchers used a discovery cohort of about a hundred patients, made up of some 41 with Graves' ophthalmopathy and 57 with stable Graves' hyperthyroidism. An independent validation cohort of under 20 hyperthyroidism patients and approximately 16 patients who later progressed to ophthalmopathy tested prospective prediction of ophthalmopathy. The 75 to 100 discovery patients were divided at random into training and test sets in a 7:3 ratio.

Stable Graves' hyperthyroidism was defined as no progression to ophthalmopathy during 18 months of follow-up. The hyperthyroidism patients were between 18 and 65 years old and newly diagnosed, with a disease duration of less than 2 months. Patients with uncontrolled infections, other autoimmune diseases, pregnancy or lactation were excluded. Clinical symptoms, serum thyroxine and TRAb, thyroid ultrasound, and orbital computed tomography formed the basis for the diagnoses. PBMCs were isolated from about 9.1 ml of fresh peripheral blood by Ficoll-Paque density gradient centrifugation. Total RNA was extracted using Trizol reagent, and RNA quality was assessed on an Agilent 2100 Bioanalyzer. The paper's findings and limits, for the study overall: In validation, the model predicted progression to ophthalmopathy a median of around 6.5 months before onset, with approximately 68% sensitivity and 72.22% specificity. In cross-validation, a model built on a 13 V-J signature told ophthalmopathy apart from stable hyperthyroidism with approximately 90% sensitivity and 81% to 82% specificity, and in testing the same model reached 80%/75%. No statistical method was used to set the sample size in advance, and investigators knew the group allocation. Blood samples also contained most of the expanded thyroid clonotypes (frequency above 0.001), which suggests that blood repertoires may reflect thyroid immune responses.

The TCR beta CDR3 regions were amplified from the RNA transcripts. The TCR CDR3 was subjected to a first round of RT-PCR using the HTBI primer set and the Qiagen OneStep RT-PCR kit. Libraries were constructed in a second round of multiplex PCR, after which size selection and purification were performed. The libraries were sequenced on an Illumina HiSeq2000 using paired-end 100 bp reads. On the study's bioinformatics: SOAPnuke was used to process the raw data, throwing out any read that contained adapters or uncalled bases, had a mean Phred below 15, or lacked an exact constant-primer or identifier match. COPE v1.2.5 was used to merge the high-quality paired reads, and each unique nucleotide sequence was defined as a clonotype. MiTCR v1.1 was used to align clonotypes to the IMGT TRBV, TRBD and TRBJ reference segments. The analysis was restricted to V-J combinations with a frequency above 0.0001, which together covered just over 98% of the repertoires. A TCS score was defined as the ratio of F50 (clonal expansion) to E x V (chaos), with BLOSUM62-based TCRdist applied between CDR3 peptides within each V-J. Welch's t-statistics and random forest reduced around 550 V-J features to 10 to 15, which were used in a naive Bayes classifier (R e1071). TCRdb ran its own pipeline on the public reads, namely fastp trimming at Q25 and MiXCR clone calling, and kept in-frame beta chains. Rows are unified per CDR3 protein, each entry keeping the most common DNA and genes. The V and J calls were determined by TCRdb, not by the authors. The sample table contains a few hundred thousand distinct CDR3 sequences; only one count was recorded for roughly 20% of them. The ten largest clones capture 26% of the sample.

The source of this sequence is a young man with Graves' hyperthyroidism. Here the chain combines TRBV9 and TRBJ1-5; TRBD1 agrees with 8 junctional bases. The source material was blood. This receptor has the CDR3 CASISCRRRQGSQPQHF. At the DNA level, the sequence is TGTGCCAGCATCAGTTGCCGCCGTAGACAGGGGAGTCAGCCCCAGCATTTT. The full variable domain, with segments outside the CDR3 supplied by the reference TRBV9 and TRBJ1-5 proteins, appears as DSGVTQTPKHLITATGQRVTLRCSPRSGDLSVYWYQQSLDQGLQFLIQYYNGEERAKGNILERFSAQQFPDLHSELNLSSLELGDSALYFCASISCRRRQGSQPQHFGDGTRLSIL.